This T cell receptor (beta chain) was found in a study of neoadjuvant anti-PD-1 for oral cavity cancer. Study outcomes and limitations: Each response group had just three patients in TCR analyses.

Details on this clone: What it recognizes is unknown.

These oral cavity squamous cell carcinomas were HPV-negative and locally advanced. No culture or expansion preceded analysis of these blood cells. The CDR3 runs to 18 residues. The V gene end was trimmed by 2 bases and the J gene end by 3 bases; junction bases not matched to a gene: 9. Germline assignment: CDR1 SGHTA and CDR2 FQGNSA. Measured with immunoSEQ multiplex PCR; TCRdb has only the in-frame clones, and not every one. The table lists 14,000 or so clones, roughly two thirds of them singletons. The source of this sequence is a person aged 35 to 85 with oral cavity squamous cell carcinoma. Sequenced material: PBMCs, taken before nivolumab (anti-PD-1) treatment. This sequence joins TRBV7-2 and TRBJ2-3; 12 bases map to TRBD2. CDR3: CASSLSASGGARTDTQYF. The CDR3 DNA follows: TGTGCCAGCAGCTTATCGGCTAGCGGGGGGGCTAGGACAGATACGCAGTATTTT. Together with reference TRBV7-2 and TRBJ2-3, the CDR3 gives the full variable domain: GAGVSQSPSNKVTEKGKDVELRCDPISGHTALYWYRQSLGQGLEFLIYFQGNSAPDKSGLPSDRFSAERTGGSVSTLTIQRTQQEDSAVYLCASSLSASGGARTDTQYFGPGTRLTVL.